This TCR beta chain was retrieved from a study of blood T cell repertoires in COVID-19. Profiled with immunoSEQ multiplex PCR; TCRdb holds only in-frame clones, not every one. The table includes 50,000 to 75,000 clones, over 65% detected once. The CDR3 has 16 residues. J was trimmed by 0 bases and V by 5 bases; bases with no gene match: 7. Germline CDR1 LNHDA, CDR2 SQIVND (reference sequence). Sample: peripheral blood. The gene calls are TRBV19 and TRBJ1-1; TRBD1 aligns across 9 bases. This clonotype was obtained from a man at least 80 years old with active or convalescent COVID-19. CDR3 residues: CASSLGQGMVNTEAFF. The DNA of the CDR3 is TGTGCCAGTAGTCTAGGACAGGGGATGGTGAACACTGAAGCTTTCTTT.